This TCR beta chain was captured in a study of vaccination effects on CD4 cells after COVID-19. Study overall: ViraFEST used viral peptide pools to expand antigen-specific CD4+ T cells before sequencing.

V was shortened by 2 bases and J by 4 bases, with 12 bases between the two germline ends. The V gene's germline CDR1 is SGHNT and CDR2 YYREEE (reference sequence). The CDR3 spans 15 residues. Using immunoSEQ multiplex PCR, the repertoire was profiled, and TCRdb retains in-frame clones only, with some absent. The sample yields about 48,000 clones, around 67% seen once. Culturing for 10 to 11 days preceded CD4+ T cell isolation. In the case of this clone: Its antigen is not identified.

Here the sequenced sample was CD4+ T cells from PBMCs cultured without peptide, taken before COVID-19 vaccination. This clonotype originated in a human donor who received a COVID-19 vaccine. The J gene is TRBJ2-2, the V gene TRBV5-4, with TRBD2 as a possible D gene (5 bases). DNA of the CDR3: TGTGCCAGCAGCTTTGAGGGCCGGGGCACCGGGGAGCTGTTTTTT. Translated: CASSFEGRGTGELFF.